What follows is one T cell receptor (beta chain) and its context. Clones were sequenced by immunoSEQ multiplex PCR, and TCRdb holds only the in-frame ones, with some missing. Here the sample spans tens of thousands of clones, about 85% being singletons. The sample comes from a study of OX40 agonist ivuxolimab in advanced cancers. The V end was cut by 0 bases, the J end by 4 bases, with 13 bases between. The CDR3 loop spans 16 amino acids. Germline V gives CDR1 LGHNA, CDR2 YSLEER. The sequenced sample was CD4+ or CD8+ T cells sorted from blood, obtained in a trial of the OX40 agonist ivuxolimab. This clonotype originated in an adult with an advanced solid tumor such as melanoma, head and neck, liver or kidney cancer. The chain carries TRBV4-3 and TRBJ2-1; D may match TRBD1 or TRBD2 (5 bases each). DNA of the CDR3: TGCGCCAGCAGCCAAGAGGGGACGGGCCCATACAATGAGCAGTTCTTC. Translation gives CASSQEGTGPYNEQFF.